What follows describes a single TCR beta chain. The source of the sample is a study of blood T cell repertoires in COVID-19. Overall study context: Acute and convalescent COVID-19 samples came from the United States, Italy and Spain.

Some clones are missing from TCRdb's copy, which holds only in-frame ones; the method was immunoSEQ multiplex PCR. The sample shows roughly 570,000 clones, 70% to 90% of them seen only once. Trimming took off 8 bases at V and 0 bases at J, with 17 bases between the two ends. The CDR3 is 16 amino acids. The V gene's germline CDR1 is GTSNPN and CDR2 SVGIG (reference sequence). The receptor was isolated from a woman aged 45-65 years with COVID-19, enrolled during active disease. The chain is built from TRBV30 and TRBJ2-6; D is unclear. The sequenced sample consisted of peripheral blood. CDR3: CARVNPLPSGANVLTF. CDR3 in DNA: TGTGCCCGCGTCAACCCCTTGCCCTCTGGGGCCAACGTCCTGACTTTC.